This record covers a single TCR beta chain. Its specificity is unknown. With the Oncomine TCR Beta short-read assay, DNA from cultured CD4+ T cells was sequenced. TCRdb re-derived calls from the PCR reads in MiXCR, one entry per CDR3 protein. The sample consists of 15,000 to 20,000 distinct CDR3 sequences, roughly 78% of them appearing once. This CDR3 is built from 19 residues. V trimming: 1 base; J trimming: 3 bases; junction bases outside the gene matches: 10. CDR1 is SNHLY and CDR2 is FYNNEI in the germline V gene. Described treatment: roughly 11-day PBMC culture with coronavirus spike peptide pools or control peptides (ViraFEST assay). The healthy vaccine recipients were free of prior SARS-CoV-2 infection; their nucleocapsid antibodies were negative before and after vaccination. This specimen comes from a study of vaccination and CD4 T cells after COVID-19. Points from the study as a whole: Convalescent patients saw a median around 83% of their reactive clones show up only after vaccination.

This sequence joins TRBV2 and TRBJ1-3; 12 nucleotides line up with TRBD1. The receptor's source is a human donor who received a COVID-19 vaccine. This material consisted of CD4+ T cells from blood, cultured in vitro, taken after SARS-CoV-2 vaccination. CDR3 DNA: TGTGCCAGCAGTGAAGTTCAAGGGACAGGGGGCGCAGATGGAAACACCATATATTTT. It translates to CASSEVQGTGGADGNTIYF.